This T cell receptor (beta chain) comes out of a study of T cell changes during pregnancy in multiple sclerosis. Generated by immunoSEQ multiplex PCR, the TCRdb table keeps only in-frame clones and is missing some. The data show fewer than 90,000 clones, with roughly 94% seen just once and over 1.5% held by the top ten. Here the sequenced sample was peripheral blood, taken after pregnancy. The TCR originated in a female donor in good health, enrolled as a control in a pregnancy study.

The CDR3 DNA sequence: TGTGCCAGCAGCTTAGTCGTATACGGTAACAATGAGCAGTTCTTC. Protein product: CASSLVVYGNNEQFF. V and J are TRBV7-9 and TRBJ2-1, with D unclear. From germline, CDR1 is SEHNR and CDR2 FQNEAQ (reference sequence). CDR3 length: 15 amino acids. Trimming removed 1 base from V and 5 bases from J, with 12 bases in between.